The 7 T cell receptor beta chains in this list originate from one sample, sequenced in a study of T cells in Graves' hyperthyroidism and ophthalmopathy. What was amplified from RNA transcripts were TCR beta CDR3 regions. The HTBI set primed first-round TCR CDR3 RT-PCR. One entry per CDR3 protein, called by TCRdb with MiXCR from the multiplex PCR reads. The sample holds about 350,000 distinct CDR3 sequences, approximately 13% seen once. The sample taken for sequencing was blood. These TCRs come from a woman aged 25 to 39 with Graves' hyperthyroidism.

This clonotype is a singleton in its sample. This chain connects TRBV20-1 to TRBJ1-5; D not resolved. Between the trimmed V and J ends, which lost 5 bases and 10 bases, there was a span of 18 bases. The germline CDR1 and CDR2 sequences are DFQATT and SNEGSKA (reference sequence). The CDR3 covers 13 residues. The CDR3 spells CSADQTSGSPQHF. CDR3 bases: TGCAGTGCTGACCAGACCAGCGGCTCTCCCCAGCATTTT.

On this clonotype itself: Relative to the germline gene, one junction end is altered; a read error may explain this. The chain uses TRBV7-7 and TRBJ2-1; tentatively, D is TRBD2 (6 bases). Germline V gives CDR1 SSHAT, CDR2 FNYEAQ (reference sequence). The CDR3 sequence is 12 residues long. The CDR3 region is CASSLVGGEQFF. In DNA, the CDR3 is TGTGCTAGCAGCTTAGTTGGGGGGGAGCAGTTCTTC.

This clonotype appeared a few times. The rearrangement links TRBV5-1 to TRBJ2-7, with no clear D. Germline V CDR1 and CDR2: SGHRS, YFSETQ. The CDR3 is made up of 14 amino acids. V was shortened by 4 bases and J by 3 bases, with 14 bases between the two germline ends. The CDR3: CASSTTPQHYEQYF. For the CDR3, the DNA is TGCGCCAGCAGCACTACGCCCCAACACTACGAGCAGTACTTC.

This clonotype occurred many times. The rearrangement uses TRBV19 and TRBJ1-1; D is uncertain. The V gene's germline CDR1 is LNHDA and CDR2 SQIVND (reference sequence). Trimming shortened V by 2 bases and J by 1 base, and 23 bases separated the two germline ends. CDR3 size: 19 residues. This chain's CDR3 is CASSISLGYYTGKNTEAFF. Written as DNA, the CDR3 is TGTGCCAGTAGTATAAGTCTCGGGTACTACACGGGCAAGAACACTGAAGCTTTCTTT.

About this clonotype itself: An end of the junction differs from the germline gene, which may be a read error. V is TRBV30 and J is TRBJ1-2, with D unresolved. Germline V gives CDR1 GTSNPN, CDR2 SVGIG (reference sequence). The CDR3 runs 14 residues. As DNA, the CDR3 is TGTGCCTGGAGTGTTATGGCAGACCTCGCGGGCTACGCCTTC. It translates to CAWSVMADLAGYAF.

At least ten counts were recorded for this clonotype. The chain links TRBV6-1 to TRBJ2-3; D call uncertain. Germline assignment: CDR1 MNHNS and CDR2 SASEGT. CDR3 length: 15 residues. V lost 4 bases and J 0 bases, leaving 11 bases between the germline ends. The CDR3 loop reads CASSGRTLSTDTQYF. The CDR3 bases are TGTGCCAGCAGTGGGCGGACCCTGAGCACAGATACGCAGTATTTT.

There are many counts of this clonotype. V usage is TRBV27 and J usage is TRBJ2-7, with D perhaps being TRBD1 or TRBD2 (5 bases each). Trimming removed 3 bases from V and 1 base from J, with 7 bases in between. The CDR3 sequence is 13 residues long. Germline loops: CDR1 MNHEY, CDR2 SMNVEV (reference sequence). The CDR3 DNA is TGTGCCAGCAGTTTGGGGGATTCCTACGAGCAGTACTTC. It yields the protein CASSLGDSYEQYF.